This T cell receptor beta chain was obtained from a study of shared T cell receptors in the human thymus. Measured with immunoSEQ multiplex PCR; TCRdb has only the in-frame clones, and not every one. The profile shows hundreds of thousands of clones, more than 75% of them singletons. This clone was observed a few times. Germline lookup yields CDR1 SGDLS and CDR2 YYNGEE. The V and J ends lost 0 bases and 4 bases respectively, with 11 bases between them. The CDR3 has 15 residues. This sample also belongs to another study, concerning human thymus T cells. As that report states: Having surgery to correct congenital heart defects, healthy Finnish infants acted as the donors. Resected material from corrective heart surgery provided the thymus tissue analysed. Thymic as well as blood repertoires seemed to favor certain V and J genes unevenly.

The material sequenced was thymocytes. This receptor was identified in a boy under three years old with a congenital heart defect. The chain uses TRBV9 and TRBJ2-1, with D tentatively TRBD2 (6 bases). The CDR3 DNA reads TGTGCCAGCAGCGTAGGGAGGGCCCCTTACAATGAGCAGTTCTTC. The encoded protein is CASSVGRAPYNEQFF.